This T cell receptor (beta chain) was profiled in a study of T-cell memory formation after mild COVID-19. Study-wide results and limits: Chiefly within CM and EM were the contracting CD4+ clones; CD8+ ones were within EMRA.

Constant-segment-primed 5'RACE gave TCR alpha and TCR beta cDNA libraries with sample barcodes and UMIs. TCRdb passed the 5' RACE reads through MiXCR, listing each CDR3 protein once. Of about 430,000 distinct CDR3 sequences in the sample, 20% to 25% were seen once. This clonotype came up a few times. The antigen is undetermined. V shed 5 bases and J 6 bases; nucleotides not matched to a gene: 7. The CDR3 is 14 amino acids. The chain joins TRBV12-3 or TRBV12-4 to TRBJ2-1; 7 positions agree with TRBD2. The sequence derives from an adult woman who had mild COVID-19 (a few samples of this study predate the infection). Cell type and time point are not known. Sequencing was performed on PBMCs or a T cell subset sorted from them (not recorded which). The DNA of the CDR3 is TGTGCCAGCAGTCCCGGTGCTAGCGGCAATGAGCAGTTCTTC. It translates to CASSPGASGNEQFF.